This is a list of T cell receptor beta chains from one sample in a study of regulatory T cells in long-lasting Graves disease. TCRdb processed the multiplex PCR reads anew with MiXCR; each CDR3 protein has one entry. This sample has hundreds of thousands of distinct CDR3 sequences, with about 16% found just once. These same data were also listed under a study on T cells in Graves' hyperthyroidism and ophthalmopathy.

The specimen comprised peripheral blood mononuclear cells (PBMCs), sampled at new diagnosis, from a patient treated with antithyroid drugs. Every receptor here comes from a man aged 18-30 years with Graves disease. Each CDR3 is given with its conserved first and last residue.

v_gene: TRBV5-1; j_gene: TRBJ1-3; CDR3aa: CASSLSTGNTIYF
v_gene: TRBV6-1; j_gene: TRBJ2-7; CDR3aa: CASSTRTSGRLAYEQYF
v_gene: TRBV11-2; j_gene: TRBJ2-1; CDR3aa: CASSLGDFHNEQFF
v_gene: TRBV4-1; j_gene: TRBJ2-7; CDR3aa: CASSQYGTGGDEQYF
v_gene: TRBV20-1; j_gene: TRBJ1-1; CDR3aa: CSARGPQGGTEAFF
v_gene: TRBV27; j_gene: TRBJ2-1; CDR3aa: CASSPPGGRTNEQFF
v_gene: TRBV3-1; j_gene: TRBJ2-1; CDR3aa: CASSFGLAGYNEQFF
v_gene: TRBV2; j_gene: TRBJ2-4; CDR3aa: CASSQIREGKNIQYF
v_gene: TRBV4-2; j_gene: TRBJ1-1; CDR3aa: CASSQRVTTEAFF
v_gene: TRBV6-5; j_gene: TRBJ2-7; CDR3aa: CASSFAPSSGRYEQYF
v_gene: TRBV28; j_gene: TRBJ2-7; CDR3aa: CASSLGPGASSYEQYF
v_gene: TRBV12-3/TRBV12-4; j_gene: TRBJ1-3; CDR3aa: CASSPTALSGNTIYF
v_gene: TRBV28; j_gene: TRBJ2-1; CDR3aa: CASLRSRAGGPNEQFF
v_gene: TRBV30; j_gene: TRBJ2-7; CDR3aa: CAWSPGGRPTYEQYF
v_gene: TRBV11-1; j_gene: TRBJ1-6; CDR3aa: CASSPLTDRSPLHF
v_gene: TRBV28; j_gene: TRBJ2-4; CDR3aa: CATARRGAKNIQYF
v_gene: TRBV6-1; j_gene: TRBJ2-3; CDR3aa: CASSGRTSGGTDTQYF
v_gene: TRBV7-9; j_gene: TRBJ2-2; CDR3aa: CASSASGPNTGELFF
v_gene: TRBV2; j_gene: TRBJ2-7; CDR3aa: CASRRGSHEQYF
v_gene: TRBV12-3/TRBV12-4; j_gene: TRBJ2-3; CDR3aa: CASSLTATDTQYF
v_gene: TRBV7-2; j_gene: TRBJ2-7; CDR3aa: CASSFGGTGNNEQYF
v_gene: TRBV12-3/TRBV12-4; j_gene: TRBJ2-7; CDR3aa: CASSASGVHSYEQYF
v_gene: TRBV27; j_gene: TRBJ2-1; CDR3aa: CASSPLAGGLYNEQFF
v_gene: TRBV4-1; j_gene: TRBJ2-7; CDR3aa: CASSRGHNSYEQYF
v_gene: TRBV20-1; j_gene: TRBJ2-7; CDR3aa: CSAADRGYEQYF
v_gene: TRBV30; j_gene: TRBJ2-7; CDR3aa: CAWSSGTGGVADEQYF
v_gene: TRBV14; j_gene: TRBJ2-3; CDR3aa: CASSRQARTDTQYF